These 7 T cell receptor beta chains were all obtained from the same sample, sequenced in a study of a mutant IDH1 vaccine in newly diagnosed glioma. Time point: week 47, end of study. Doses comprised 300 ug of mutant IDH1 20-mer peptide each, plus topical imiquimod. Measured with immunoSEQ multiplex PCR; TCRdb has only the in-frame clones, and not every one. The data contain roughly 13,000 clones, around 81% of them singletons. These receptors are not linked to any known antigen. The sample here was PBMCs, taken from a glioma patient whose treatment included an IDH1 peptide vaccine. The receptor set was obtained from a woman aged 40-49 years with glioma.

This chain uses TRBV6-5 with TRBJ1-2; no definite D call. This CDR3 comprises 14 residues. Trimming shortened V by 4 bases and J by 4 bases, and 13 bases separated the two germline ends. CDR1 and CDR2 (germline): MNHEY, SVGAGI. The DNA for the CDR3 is TGTGCCAGCAGTTCCGAGTTTGGCCCCTATGGCTACACCTTC. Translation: CASSSEFGPYGYTF.

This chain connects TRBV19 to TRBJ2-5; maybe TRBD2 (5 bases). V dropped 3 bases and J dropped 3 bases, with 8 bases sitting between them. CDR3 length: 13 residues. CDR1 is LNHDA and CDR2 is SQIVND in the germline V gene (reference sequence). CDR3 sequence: CASSIGREETQYF. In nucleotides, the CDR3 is TGTGCCAGTAGTATTGGGCGGGAAGAGACCCAGTACTTC.

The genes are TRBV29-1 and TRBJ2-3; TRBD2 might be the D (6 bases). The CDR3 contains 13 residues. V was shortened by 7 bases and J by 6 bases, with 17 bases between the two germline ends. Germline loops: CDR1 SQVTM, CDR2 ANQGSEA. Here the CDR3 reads CSAGRDRGDTQYF. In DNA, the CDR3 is TGCAGCGCGGGTCGGGACCGGGGGGATACGCAGTATTTT.

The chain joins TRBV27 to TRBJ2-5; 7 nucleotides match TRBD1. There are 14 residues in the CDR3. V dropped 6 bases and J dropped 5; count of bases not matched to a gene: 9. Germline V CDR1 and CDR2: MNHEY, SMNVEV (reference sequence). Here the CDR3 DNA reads TGTGCCAGCAGCACAGGGGCGAAATCGGAGACCCAGTACTTC. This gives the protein CASSTGAKSETQYF.

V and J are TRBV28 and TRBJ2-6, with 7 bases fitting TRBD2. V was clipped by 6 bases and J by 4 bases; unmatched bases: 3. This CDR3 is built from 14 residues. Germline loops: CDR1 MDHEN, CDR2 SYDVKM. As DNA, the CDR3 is TGTGCCAGCAGGGGGGGGAGAGGGGCCAACGTCCTGACTTTC. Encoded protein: CASRGGRGANVLTF.

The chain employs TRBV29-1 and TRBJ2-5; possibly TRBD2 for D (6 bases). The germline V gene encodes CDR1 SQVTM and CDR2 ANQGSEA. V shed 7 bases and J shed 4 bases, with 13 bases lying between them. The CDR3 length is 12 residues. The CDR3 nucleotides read TGCAGCGGGGGGGAGTTAGGAGAGACCCAGTACTTC. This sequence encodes CSGGELGETQYF.

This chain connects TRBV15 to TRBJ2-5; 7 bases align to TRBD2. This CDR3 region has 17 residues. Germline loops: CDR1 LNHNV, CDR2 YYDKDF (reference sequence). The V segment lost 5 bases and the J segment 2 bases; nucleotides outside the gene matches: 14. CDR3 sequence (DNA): TGTGCCACCAGCGGGACGCCCGGGACTACGTTACAAGAGACCCAGTACTTC. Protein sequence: CATSGTPGTTLQETQYF. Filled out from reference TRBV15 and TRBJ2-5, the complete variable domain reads DAMVIQNPRYQVTQFGKPVTLSCSQTLNHNVMYWYQQKSSQAPKLLFHYYDKDFNNEADTPDNFQSRRPNTSFCFLDIRSPGLGDTAMYLCATSGTPGTTLQETQYFGPGTRLLVL.